This TCR beta chain was identified during a study of early T cells in non-severe SARS-CoV-2 infection. Overall study context: From unsorted whole blood, bulk RNA was sequenced, and the chains remained unpaired.

The library protocol tagged individual cDNA molecules with unique molecular identifiers. TCRdb used MiXCR to reprocess the 5' RACE reads, holding one entry per CDR3 protein. Of some 49,000 distinct CDR3 sequences in the sample, 10% to 15% are singletons; the top ten hold less than 9.5%. This clonotype was counted at least ten times. What it recognizes is unknown. The junction does not match germline at one end; this may be a read error. Germline V gene sequence: CDR1 MDHEN, CDR2 SYDVKM. CDR3 size: 14 residues. General study results and limits: Anti-spike CD8 responses were favored in VDJdb matching, and private and CD4 specificities were missed.

This sequence joins TRBV28 and TRBJ1-6; 9 nucleotides agree with TRBD1. The sequencing input was whole blood. This clonotype was obtained from an adult who was a healthcare worker with PCR-confirmed SARS-CoV-2 infection or an uninfected control (not recorded which). In nucleotides, the CDR3 is TGTGCCAGCAGGATGGGACAGGGTAATTCACCCCTCCATTTT. Translating gives CASRMGQGNSPLHF.